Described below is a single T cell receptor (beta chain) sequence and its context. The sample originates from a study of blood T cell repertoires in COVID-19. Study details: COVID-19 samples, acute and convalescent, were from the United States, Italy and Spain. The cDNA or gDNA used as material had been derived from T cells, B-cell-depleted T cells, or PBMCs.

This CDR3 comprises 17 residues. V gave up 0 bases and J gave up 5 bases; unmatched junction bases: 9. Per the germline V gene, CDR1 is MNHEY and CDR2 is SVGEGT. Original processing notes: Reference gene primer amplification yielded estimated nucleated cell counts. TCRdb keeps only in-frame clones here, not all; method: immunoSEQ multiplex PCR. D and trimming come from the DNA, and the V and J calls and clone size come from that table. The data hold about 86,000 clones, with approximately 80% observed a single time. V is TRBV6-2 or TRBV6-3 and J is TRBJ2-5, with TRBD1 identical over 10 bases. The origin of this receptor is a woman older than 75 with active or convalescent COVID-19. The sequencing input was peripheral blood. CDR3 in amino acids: CASSYSWGQGLVETQYF. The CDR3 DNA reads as TGTGCCAGCAGTTACTCATGGGGACAGGGGCTTGTTGAGACCCAGTACTTC.